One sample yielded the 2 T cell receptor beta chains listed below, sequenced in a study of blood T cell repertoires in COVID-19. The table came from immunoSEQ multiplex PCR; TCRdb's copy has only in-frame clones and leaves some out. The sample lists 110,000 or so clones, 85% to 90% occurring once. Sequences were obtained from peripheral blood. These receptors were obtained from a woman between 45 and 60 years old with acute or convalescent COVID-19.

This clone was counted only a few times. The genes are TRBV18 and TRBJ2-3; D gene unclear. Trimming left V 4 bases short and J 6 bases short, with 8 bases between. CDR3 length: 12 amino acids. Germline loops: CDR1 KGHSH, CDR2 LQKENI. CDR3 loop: CASSLSRDTQYF. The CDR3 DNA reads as TGTGCCAGCTCACTATCCAGGGATACGCAGTATTTT.

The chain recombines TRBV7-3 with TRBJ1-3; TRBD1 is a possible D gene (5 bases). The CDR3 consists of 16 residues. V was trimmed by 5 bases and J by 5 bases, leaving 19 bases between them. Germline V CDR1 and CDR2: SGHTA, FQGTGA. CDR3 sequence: CASSPLSRVSRNTIYF. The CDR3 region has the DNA TGTGCCAGCAGCCCCTTAAGCAGGGTCAGTAGAAACACCATATATTTT.